This T cell receptor (beta chain) is drawn from a study of human T cells and chemical hapten exposure. TCRdb used MiXCR to reprocess the RACE reads, holding one entry per CDR3 protein. The sample has fewer than 500,000 distinct CDR3 sequences, approximately 5.1% seen once. In this sample, this clonotype turned up a few times. Regarding time point: patch test 1, 2 weeks after DPC sensitization. Documented treatment: therapeutic diphenylcyclopropenone sensitization with weekly scalp DPC. This material consisted of whole blood, taken in connection with sensitization to the hapten diphenylcyclopropenone (DPC). The sequence derives from a woman aged 50 to 65 with alopecia areata. Some clones in this sample may be carry-over from other donors' samples.

For the CDR3, the DNA is TGTGCCAGCAGCCAAGCAGAAAGGGGTAACTATGGCTACACCTTC. It yields the protein CASSQAERGNYGYTF. The chain uses TRBV3-1 and TRBJ1-2; TRBD1 might be the D (5 bases). Between the trimmed V and J ends, which lost 1 base and 1 base, there was a span of 10 bases. Germline values: CDR1 LGHDT, CDR2 YNNKEL (reference sequence). The CDR3 sequence is 15 residues long.